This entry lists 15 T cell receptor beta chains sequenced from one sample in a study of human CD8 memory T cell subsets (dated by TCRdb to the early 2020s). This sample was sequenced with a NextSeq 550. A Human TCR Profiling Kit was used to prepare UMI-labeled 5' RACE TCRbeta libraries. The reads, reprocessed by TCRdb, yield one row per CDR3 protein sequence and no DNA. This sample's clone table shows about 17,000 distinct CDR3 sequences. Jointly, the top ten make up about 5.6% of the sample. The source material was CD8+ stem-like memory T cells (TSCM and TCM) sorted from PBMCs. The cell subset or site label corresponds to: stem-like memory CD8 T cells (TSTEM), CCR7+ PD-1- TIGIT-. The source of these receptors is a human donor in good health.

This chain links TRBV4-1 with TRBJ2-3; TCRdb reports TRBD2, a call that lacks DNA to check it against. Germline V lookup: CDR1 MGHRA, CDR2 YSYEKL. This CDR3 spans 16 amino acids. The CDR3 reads CASSQEGGGAGDTQYF.

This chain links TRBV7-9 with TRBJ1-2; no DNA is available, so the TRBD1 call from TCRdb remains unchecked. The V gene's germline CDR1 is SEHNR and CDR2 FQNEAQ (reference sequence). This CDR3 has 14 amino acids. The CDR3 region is CASRNQGVSEGYTF.

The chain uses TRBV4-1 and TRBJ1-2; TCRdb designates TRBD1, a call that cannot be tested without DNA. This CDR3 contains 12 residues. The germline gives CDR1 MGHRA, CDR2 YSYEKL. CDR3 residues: CASSQDGTGRTF.

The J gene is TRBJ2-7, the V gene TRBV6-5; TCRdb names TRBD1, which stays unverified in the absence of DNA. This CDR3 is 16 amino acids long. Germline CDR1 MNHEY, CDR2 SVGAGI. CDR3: CASSYDGQGASYEQYF.

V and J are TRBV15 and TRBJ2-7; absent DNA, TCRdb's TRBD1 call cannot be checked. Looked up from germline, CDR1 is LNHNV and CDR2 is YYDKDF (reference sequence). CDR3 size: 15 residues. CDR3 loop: CATSRDRGGAYEQYF.

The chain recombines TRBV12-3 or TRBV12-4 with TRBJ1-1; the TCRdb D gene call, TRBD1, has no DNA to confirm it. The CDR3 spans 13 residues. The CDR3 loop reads CASSFGGRTEAFF.

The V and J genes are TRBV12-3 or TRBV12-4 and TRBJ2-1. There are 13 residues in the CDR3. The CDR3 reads CASGVSSYNEQFF.

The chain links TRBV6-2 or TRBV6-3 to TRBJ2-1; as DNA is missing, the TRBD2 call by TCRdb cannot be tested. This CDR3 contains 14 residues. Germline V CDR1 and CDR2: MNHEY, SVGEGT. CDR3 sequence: CASAGTSGSTEQFF.

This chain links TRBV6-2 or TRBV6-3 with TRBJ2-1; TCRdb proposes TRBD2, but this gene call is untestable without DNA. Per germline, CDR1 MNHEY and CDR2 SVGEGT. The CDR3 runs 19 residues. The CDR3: CASSYALSSGSSSYNEQFF.

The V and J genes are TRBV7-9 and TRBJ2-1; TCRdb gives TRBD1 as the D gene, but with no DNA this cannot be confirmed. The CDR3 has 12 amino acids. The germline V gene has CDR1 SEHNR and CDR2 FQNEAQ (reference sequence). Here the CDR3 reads CASSLVGLEQFF.

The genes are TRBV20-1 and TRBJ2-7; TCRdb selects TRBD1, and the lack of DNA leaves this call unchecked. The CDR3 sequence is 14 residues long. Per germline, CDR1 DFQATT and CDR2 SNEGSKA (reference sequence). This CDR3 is CSAPDWTVSYEQYF.

The CDR3 spells CASSLGQGAAGYTF. V usage is TRBV13 and J usage is TRBJ1-2; the TCRdb call, TRBD1, lacks DNA for checking. Germline CDR1 reads PRHDT; CDR2 reads FYEKMQ (reference sequence). The CDR3 is 14 residues long.

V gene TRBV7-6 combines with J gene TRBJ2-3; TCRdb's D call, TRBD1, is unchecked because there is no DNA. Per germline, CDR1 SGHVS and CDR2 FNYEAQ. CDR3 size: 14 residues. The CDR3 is CASSLAGQGDTQYF.

CDR3 in amino acids: CASSWGLAGGYEQYF. V and J are TRBV6-5 and TRBJ2-7; TCRdb lists TRBD2, though no DNA is available to test this call. This CDR3 region has 15 residues. CDR1 and CDR2 from the germline V gene are MNHEY and SVGAGI.

CDR3 residues: CASSSRREYTEAFF. V gene TRBV27 combines with J gene TRBJ1-1; the TRBD1 assignment by TCRdb is unverifiable without DNA. The CDR3 extends over 14 amino acids. The germline gives CDR1 MNHEY, CDR2 SMNVEV (reference sequence).